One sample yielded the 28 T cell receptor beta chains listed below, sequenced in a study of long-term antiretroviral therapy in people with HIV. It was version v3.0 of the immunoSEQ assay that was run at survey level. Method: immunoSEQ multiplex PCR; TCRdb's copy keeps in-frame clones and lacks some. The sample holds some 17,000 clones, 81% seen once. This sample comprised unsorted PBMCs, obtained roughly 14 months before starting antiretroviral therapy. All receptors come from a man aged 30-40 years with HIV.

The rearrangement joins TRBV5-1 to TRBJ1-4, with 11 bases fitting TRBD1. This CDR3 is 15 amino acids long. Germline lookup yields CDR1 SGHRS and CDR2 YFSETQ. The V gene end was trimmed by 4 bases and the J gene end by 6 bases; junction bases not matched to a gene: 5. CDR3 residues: CASSPGQGGYEKLFF. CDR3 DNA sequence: TGCGCCAGCAGCCCGGGACAGGGGGGATATGAAAAACTGTTTTTT.

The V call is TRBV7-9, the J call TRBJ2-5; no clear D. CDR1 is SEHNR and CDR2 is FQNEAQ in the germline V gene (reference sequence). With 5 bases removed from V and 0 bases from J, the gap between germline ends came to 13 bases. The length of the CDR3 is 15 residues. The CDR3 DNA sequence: TGTGCCAGCAGCAGGCCGAATTGGTACCAAGAGACCCAGTACTTC. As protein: CASSRPNWYQETQYF.

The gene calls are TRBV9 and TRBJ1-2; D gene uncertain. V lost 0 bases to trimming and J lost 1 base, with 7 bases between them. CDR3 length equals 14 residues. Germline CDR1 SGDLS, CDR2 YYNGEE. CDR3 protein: CASSVGGLNYGYTF. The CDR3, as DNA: TGTGCCAGCAGCGTAGGAGGTCTTAACTATGGCTACACCTTC.

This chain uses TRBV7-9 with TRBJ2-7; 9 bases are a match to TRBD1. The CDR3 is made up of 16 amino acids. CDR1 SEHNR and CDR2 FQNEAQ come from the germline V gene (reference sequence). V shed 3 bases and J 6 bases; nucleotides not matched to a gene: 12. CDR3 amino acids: CASSFIPTQGAVEQYF. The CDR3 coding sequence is TGTGCCAGCAGCTTTATCCCCACACAGGGGGCTGTCGAGCAGTACTTC.

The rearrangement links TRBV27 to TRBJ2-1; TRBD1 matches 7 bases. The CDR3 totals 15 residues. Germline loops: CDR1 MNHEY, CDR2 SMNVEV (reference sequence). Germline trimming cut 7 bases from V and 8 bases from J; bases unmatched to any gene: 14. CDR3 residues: CASTANRGVHDEQFF. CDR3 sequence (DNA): TGTGCCAGCACCGCGAACAGGGGAGTTCACGATGAGCAGTTCTTC.

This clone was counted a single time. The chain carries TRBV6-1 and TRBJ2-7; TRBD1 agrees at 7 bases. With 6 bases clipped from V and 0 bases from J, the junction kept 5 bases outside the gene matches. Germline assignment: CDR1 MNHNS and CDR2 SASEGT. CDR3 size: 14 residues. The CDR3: CASSDWDSSYEQYF. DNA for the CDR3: TGTGCCAGCAGCGACTGGGACAGCTCCTACGAGCAGTACTTC.

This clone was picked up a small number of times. The CDR3 nucleotides read TGTGCCAGCAGTGTCCGGGGACTAATAGGTGGCTACACCTTC. This sequence encodes CASSVRGLIGGYTF. This sequence joins TRBV28 and TRBJ1-2; tentatively, D is TRBD1 (5 bases). The germline V and J ends were trimmed by 5 bases and 7 bases, with 17 bases remaining between them. Germline CDR1 and CDR2: MDHEN and SYDVKM. The CDR3 spans 14 residues.

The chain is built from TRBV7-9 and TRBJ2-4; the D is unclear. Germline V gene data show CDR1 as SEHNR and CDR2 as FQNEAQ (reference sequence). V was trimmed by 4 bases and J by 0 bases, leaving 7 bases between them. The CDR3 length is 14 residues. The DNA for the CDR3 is TGTGCCAGCAGCTACCCATTAGCCAAAAACATTCAGTACTTC. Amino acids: CASSYPLAKNIQYF.

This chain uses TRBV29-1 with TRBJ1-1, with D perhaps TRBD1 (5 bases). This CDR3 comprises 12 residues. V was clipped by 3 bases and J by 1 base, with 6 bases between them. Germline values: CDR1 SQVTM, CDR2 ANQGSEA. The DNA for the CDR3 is TGCAGCGTTGACCAGGGGAACACTGAAGCTTTCTTT. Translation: CSVDQGNTEAFF. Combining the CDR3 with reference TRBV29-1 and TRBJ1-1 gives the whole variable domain SAVISQKPSRDICQRGTSLTIQCQVDSQVTMMFWYRQQPGQSLTLIATANQGSEATYESGFVIDKFPISRPNLTFSTLTVSNMSPEDSSIYLCSVDQGNTEAFFGQGTRLTVV.

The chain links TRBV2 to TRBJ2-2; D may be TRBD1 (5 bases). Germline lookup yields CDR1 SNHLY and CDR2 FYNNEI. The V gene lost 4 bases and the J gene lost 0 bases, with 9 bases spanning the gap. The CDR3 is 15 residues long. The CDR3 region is CASSVDSTNTGELFF. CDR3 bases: TGTGCCAGCAGTGTTGACAGTACGAACACCGGGGAGCTGTTTTTT.

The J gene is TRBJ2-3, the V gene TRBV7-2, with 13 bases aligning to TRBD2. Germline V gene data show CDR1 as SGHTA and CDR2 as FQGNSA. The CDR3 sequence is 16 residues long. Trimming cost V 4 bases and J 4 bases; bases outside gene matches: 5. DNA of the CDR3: TGTGCCAGCAGCTCCGTACTAGCGGGAGGGCCAGATACGCAGTATTTT. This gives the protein CASSSVLAGGPDTQYF. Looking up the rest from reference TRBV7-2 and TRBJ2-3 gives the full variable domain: GAGVSQSPSNKVTEKGKDVELRCDPISGHTALYWYRQSLGQGLEFLIYFQGNSAPDKSGLPSDRFSAERTGGSVSTLTIQRTQQEDSAVYLCASSSVLAGGPDTQYFGPGTRLTVL.

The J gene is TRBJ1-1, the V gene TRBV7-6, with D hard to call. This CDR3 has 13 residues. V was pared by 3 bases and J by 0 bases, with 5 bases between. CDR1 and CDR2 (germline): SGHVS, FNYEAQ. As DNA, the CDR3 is TGTGCCAGCAGCTTGCTAGTGAACACTGAAGCTTTCTTT. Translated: CASSLLVNTEAFF.

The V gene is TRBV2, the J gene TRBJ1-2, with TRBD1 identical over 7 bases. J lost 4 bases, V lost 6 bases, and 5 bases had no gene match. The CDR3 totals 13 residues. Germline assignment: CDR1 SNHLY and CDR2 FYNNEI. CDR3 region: CASRGGTVYGYTF. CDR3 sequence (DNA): TGTGCCAGCAGAGGCGGGACAGTCTATGGCTACACCTTC. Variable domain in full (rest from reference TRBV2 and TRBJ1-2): EPEVTQTPSHQVTQMGQEVILRCVPISNHLYFYWYRQILGQKVEFLVSFYNNEISEKSEIFDDQFSVERPDGSNFTLKIRSTKLEDSAMYFCASRGGTVYGYTFGSGTRLTVV.

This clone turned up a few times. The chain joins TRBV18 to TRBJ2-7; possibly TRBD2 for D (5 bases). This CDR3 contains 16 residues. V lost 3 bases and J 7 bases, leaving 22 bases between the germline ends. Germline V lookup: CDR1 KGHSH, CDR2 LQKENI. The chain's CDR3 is CASSPPSGKEKWEQYF. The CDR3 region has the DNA TGTGCCAGCTCACCCCCCTCGGGAAAGGAGAAATGGGAGCAGTACTTC.

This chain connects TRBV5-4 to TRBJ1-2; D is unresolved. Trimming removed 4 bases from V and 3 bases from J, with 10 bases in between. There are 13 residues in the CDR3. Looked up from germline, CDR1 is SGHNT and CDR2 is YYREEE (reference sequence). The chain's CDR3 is CASSPGGDYGYTF. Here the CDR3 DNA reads TGTGCCAGCAGCCCCGGAGGTGACTATGGCTACACCTTC. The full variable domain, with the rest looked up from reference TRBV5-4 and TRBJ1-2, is ETGVTQSPTHLIKTRGQQVTLRCSSQSGHNTVSWYQQALGQGPQFIFQYYREEENGRGNFPPRFSGLQFPNYSSELNVNALELDDSALYLCASSPGGDYGYTFGSGTRLTVV.

For the CDR3, the DNA is TGTGCCAGCAGGGAAAGTTGGGGGGGCTTAGGAAACACTGAAGCTTTCTTT. Protein sequence: CASRESWGGLGNTEAFF. The rearrangement joins TRBV6-1 to TRBJ1-1; possible D gene TRBD1, 6 bases. Germline V gene sequence: CDR1 MNHNS, CDR2 SASEGT. Trimming removed 6 bases at V and 2 bases at J, with 22 bases between. CDR3 length: 17 amino acids.

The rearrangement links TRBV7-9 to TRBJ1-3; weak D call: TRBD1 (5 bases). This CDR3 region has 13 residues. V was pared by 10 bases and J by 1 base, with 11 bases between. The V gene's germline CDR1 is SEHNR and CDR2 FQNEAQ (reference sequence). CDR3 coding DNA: TGTGCCACCCGGAAGGGGTCTGGAAACACCATATATTTT. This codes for CATRKGSGNTIYF.

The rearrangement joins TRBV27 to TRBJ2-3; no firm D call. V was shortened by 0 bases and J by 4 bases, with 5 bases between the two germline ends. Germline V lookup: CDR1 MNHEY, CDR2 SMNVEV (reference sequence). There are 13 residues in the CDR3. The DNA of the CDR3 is TGTGCCAGCAGTTTATCGACCCCAGATACGCAGTATTTT. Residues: CASSLSTPDTQYF.

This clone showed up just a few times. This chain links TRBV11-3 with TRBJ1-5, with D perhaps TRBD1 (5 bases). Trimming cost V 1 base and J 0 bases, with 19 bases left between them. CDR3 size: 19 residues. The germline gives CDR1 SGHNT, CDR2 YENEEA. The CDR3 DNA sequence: TGTGCCAGCAGCTTAGTGCCAGGGAACTTCCCCTATAGCAATCAGCCCCAGCATTTT. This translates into CASSLVPGNFPYSNQPQHF.

The CDR3 nucleotides read TGTGCCAGCAGCTTATCTGGGGAGGTAGGGGAAGCTTTCTTT. It translates to CASSLSGEVGEAFF. The chain has TRBV11-2 and TRBJ1-1; D is unclear. This CDR3 has 14 amino acids. The germline V gene encodes CDR1 SGHAT and CDR2 FQNNGV. Trimming removed 2 bases at V and 8 bases at J, with 15 bases between. The whole variable domain, remainder taken from reference TRBV11-2 and TRBJ1-1, is EAGVAQSPRYKIIEKRQSVAFWCNPISGHATLYWYQQILGQGPKLLIQFQNNGVVDDSQLPKDRFSAERLKGVDSTLKIQPAKLEDSAVYLCASSLSGEVGEAFFGQGTRLTVV.

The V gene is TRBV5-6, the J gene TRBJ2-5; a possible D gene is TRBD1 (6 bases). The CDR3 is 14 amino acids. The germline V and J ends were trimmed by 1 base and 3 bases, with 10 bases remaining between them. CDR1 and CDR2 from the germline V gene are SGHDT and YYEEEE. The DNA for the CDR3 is TGTGCCAGCAGCTTGTGGTCAGGGGAAGAGACCCAGTACTTC. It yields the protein CASSLWSGEETQYF.

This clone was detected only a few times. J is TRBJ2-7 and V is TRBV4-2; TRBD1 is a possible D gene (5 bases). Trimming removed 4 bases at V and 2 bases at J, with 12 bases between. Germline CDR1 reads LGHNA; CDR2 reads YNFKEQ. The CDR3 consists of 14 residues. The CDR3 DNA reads TGTGCCAGCAGCCCCTACGACAGAGCCTACGAGCAGTACTTC. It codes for CASSPYDRAYEQYF.

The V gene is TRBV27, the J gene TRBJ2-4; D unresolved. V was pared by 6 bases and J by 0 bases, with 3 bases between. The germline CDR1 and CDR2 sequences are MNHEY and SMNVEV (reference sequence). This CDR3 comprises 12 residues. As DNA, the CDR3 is TGTGCCAGCAGGGGAGCCAAAAACATTCAGTACTTC. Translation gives CASRGAKNIQYF.

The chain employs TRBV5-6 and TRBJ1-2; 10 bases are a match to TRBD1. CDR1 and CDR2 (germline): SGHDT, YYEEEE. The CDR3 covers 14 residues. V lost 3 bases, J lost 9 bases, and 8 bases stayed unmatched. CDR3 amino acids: CASSYGQGGNSYTF. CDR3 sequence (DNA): TGTGCCAGCAGCTACGGACAGGGGGGTAATAGCTACACCTTC.

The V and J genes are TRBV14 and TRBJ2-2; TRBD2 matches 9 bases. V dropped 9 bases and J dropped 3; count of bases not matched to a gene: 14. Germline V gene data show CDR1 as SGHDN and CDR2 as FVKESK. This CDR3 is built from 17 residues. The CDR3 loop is CARIAGACSDDTGELFF. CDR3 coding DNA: TGTGCCAGAATAGCGGGGGCCTGCTCCGATGACACCGGGGAGCTGTTTTTT.

The CDR3 bases are TGTGCCAGCAGCCCGGGCTCCGTCTATGGCTACACCTTC. Translating gives CASSPGSVYGYTF. The chain couples TRBV11-1 to TRBJ1-2, with unresolved D. Trimming cost V 5 bases and J 4 bases, with 11 bases left between them. CDR3 length: 13 residues. The germline CDR1 and CDR2 sequences are SGHAT and FQDESV (reference sequence). The variable domain in full, completed from reference TRBV11-1 and TRBJ1-2, reads EAEVAQSPRYKITEKSQAVAFWCDPISGHATLYWYRQILGQGPELLVQFQDESVVDDSQLPKDRFSAERLKGVDSTLKIQPAELGDSAMYLCASSPGSVYGYTFGSGTRLTVV.

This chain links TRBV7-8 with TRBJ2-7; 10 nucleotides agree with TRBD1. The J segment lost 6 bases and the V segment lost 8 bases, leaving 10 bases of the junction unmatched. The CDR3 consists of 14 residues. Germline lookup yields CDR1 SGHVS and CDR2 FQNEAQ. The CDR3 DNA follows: TGTGCCAGCGGGCCGGGACAGGGGTCTGGCGAGCAGTACTTC. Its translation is CASGPGQGSGEQYF. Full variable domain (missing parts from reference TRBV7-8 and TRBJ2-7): GAGVSQSPRYKVAKRGQDVALRCDPISGHVSLFWYQQALGQGPEFLTYFQNEAQLDKSGLPSDRFFAERPEGSVSTLKIQRTQQEDSAVYLCASGPGQGSGEQYFGPGTRLTVT.

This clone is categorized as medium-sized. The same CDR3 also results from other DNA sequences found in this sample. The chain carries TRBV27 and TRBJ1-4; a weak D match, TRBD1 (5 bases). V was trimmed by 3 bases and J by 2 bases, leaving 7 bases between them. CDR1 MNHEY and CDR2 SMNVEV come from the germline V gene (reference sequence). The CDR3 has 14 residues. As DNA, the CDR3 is TGTGCCAGCAGTTTTAAGGGGACTAATGAAAAACTGTTTTTT. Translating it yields CASSFKGTNEKLFF.